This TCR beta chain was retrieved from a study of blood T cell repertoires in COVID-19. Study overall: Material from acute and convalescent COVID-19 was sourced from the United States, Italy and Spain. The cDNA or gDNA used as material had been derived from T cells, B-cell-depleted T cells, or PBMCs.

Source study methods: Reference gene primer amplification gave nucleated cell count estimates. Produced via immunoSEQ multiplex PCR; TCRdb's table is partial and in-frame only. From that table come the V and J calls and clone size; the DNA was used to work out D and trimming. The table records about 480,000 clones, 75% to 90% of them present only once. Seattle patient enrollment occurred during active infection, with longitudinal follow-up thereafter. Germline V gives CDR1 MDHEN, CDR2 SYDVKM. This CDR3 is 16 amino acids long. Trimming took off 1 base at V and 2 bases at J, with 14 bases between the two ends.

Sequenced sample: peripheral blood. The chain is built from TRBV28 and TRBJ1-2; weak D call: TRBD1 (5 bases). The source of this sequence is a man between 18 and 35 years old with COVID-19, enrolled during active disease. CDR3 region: CASSLLSKGHNYGYTF. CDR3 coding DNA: TGTGCCAGCAGTTTATTGTCCAAGGGGCACAACTATGGCTACACCTTC.